This T cell receptor (beta chain) was sequenced for a study of PD-L1 blockade in urothelial cancer. The overall study: Blood was evaluated 3 weeks (second dose) and 6 weeks after therapy began.

Germline values: CDR1 SGHTA, CDR2 FQGTGA. The CDR3 is made up of 16 amino acids. Trimming left V 5 bases short and J 6 bases short, with 20 bases between. Assay: immunoSEQ multiplex PCR; the TCRdb copy retains only in-frame clones and omits some. The repertoire includes 35,000 to 50,000 clones, approximately 77% of them detected once, and 2.5% to 3% sits in the top ten. The specimen was PBMCs, collected around atezolizumab (anti-PD-L1) treatment. The genes are TRBV7-3 and TRBJ2-1, with D tentatively TRBD2 (6 bases). The source of this sequence is a man aged 65-85 years with urothelial cancer. CDR3 nucleotide sequence: TGTGCCAGCAGCCTAAGGGGAGGCGGGATCTCCAATGAGCAGTTCTTC. Residues: CASSLRGGGISNEQFF. Variable domain in full (rest from reference TRBV7-3 and TRBJ2-1): GAGVSQTPSNKVTEKGKYVELRCDPISGHTALYWYRQSLGQGPEFLIYFQGTGAADDSGLPNDRFFAVRPEGSVSTLKIQRTERGDSAVYLCASSLRGGGISNEQFFGPGTRLTVL.